This T cell receptor (beta chain) derives from a study of control samples from healthy donors and cancer patients. A word on this clone: Other DNA sequences in this sample translate to the same CDR3.

TCRdb's table, derived via immunoSEQ multiplex PCR, lists solely in-frame clones and lacks some. The sample carries nearly 35,000 clones, approximately 93% recorded once. Germline CDR1 DFQATT, CDR2 SNEGSKA (reference sequence). V dropped 3 bases and J dropped 4 bases, with 10 bases sitting between them. CDR3 length: 13 amino acids. The V call is TRBV20-1, the J call TRBJ1-5; D remains ambiguous. The source material was PBMCs. This TCR was sampled from a man in his forties or fifties with colorectal cancer. The CDR3, as DNA: TGCAGTGCTAGTGACCCTAGGAATCAGCCCCAGCATTTT. It is translated as CSASDPRNQPQHF.